One and the same sample provided the 22 T cell receptor beta chains below, sequenced in a study of molecular identifiers for immune sequencing clone quantification. TCRdb analysed the PCR reads with MiXCR anew, one entry per CDR3 protein. The table lists a few hundred thousand distinct CDR3 sequences, roughly 24% of them singletons, with 0.65% to 0.95% in the top ten. What was sequenced was naive CD8+ T cells from blood, with Jurkat cell RNA spiked in. Noted subset: FACS-sorted CD8+CD4-CCR7+CD45RA+ naive T cells. All receptors derive from a human donor in good health. Some libraries in this study had Jurkat cell RNA spiked in.

This clonotype was seen at least ten times. The chain couples TRBV12-3 or TRBV12-4 to TRBJ2-1; 12 nucleotides agree with TRBD2. The junction had 10 bases not matched to a gene; V was cut back by 6 bases and J by 7 bases. This CDR3 region has 16 residues. The CDR3 spells CASRPTLAGGRNEQFF. The CDR3 coding sequence is TGTGCCAGCAGACCGACCCTAGCGGGGGGGCGGAATGAGCAGTTCTTC.

This clonotype was seen ten or more times. The V and J genes are TRBV6-2 or TRBV6-3 and TRBJ2-2; no clear D gene. Germline V gene data show CDR1 as MNHEY and CDR2 as SVGEGT. With 6 bases removed from V and 2 bases from J, the gap between germline ends came to 7 bases. There are 13 residues in the CDR3. CDR3 nucleotide sequence: TGTGCCAGCAGCCCTCCAAACACCGGGGAGCTGTTTTTT. This gives the protein CASSPPNTGELFF.

This clonotype showed up just a few times. The chain combines TRBV20-1 with TRBJ2-3; a possible D gene is TRBD1 (6 bases). The V gene's germline CDR1 is DFQATT and CDR2 SNEGSKA (reference sequence). The CDR3 runs to 12 residues. V lost 5 bases and J 7 bases, leaving 13 bases between the germline ends. This chain's CDR3 is CSAGIQGHTQYF. CDR3 nucleotide sequence: TGCAGTGCTGGAATACAGGGCCATACGCAGTATTTT.

The chain links TRBV7-9 to TRBJ2-1; 7 nucleotides align to TRBD2. This CDR3 has 15 amino acids. J gave up 5 bases and V 5 bases, and 9 bases lay outside the gene matches. Germline V CDR1 and CDR2: SEHNR, FQNEAQ (reference sequence). The CDR3 here is CASSLTGTTHNEQFF. The CDR3, as DNA: TGTGCCAGCAGCCTAACCGGGACTACACACAATGAGCAGTTCTTC.

There are many counts of this clonotype. The rearrangement links TRBV29-1 to TRBJ2-5; a weak D match, TRBD2 (6 bases). Germline assignment: CDR1 SQVTM and CDR2 ANQGSEA. The V and J ends lost 4 bases and 7 bases respectively, with 19 bases between them. CDR3 size: 14 residues. Written as DNA, the CDR3 is TGCAGCGTTGTTCATGGATATGGAGCGGGGACCCAGTACTTC. It codes for CSVVHGYGAGTQYF. Filled out from reference TRBV29-1 and TRBJ2-5, the complete variable domain reads SAVISQKPSRDICQRGTSLTIQCQVDSQVTMMFWYRQQPGQSLTLIATANQGSEATYESGFVIDKFPISRPNLTFSTLTVSNMSPEDSSIYLCSVVHGYGAGTQYFGPGTRLLVL.

As concerns this clonotype: A much larger clone sits a single nucleotide away, making a read error possible. The chain is built from TRBV6-2 or TRBV6-3 and TRBJ2-5; 7 bases agree with TRBD1. The CDR3 loop spans 15 amino acids. Losses at the gene ends were 0 bases for V and 0 bases for J; bases not matched to a gene: 1. Germline CDR1 reads MNHEY; CDR2 reads SVGEGT. The CDR3 DNA follows: TGTGCCAGCAGTTACTCGGGGACAGACCAAGAGACCCAGTACTTC. Its protein product is CASSYSGTDQETQYF.

This clonotype has ten or more counts. This sequence joins TRBV6-5 and TRBJ2-5; D is unresolved. V lost 2 bases and J lost 0, with 7 bases in between. CDR1 is MNHEY and CDR2 is SVGAGI in the germline V gene. The CDR3 totals 14 residues. The CDR3 DNA follows: TGTGCCAGCAGTTACCTCGACAACCAAGAGACCCAGTACTTC. Its translation: CASSYLDNQETQYF.

V gene TRBV29-1 combines with J gene TRBJ2-6; no reliable D call. Germline V gene sequence: CDR1 SQVTM, CDR2 ANQGSEA. V was cut by 8 bases and J by 0 bases, with 8 bases left in between. This CDR3 spans 13 amino acids. The CDR3 DNA sequence: TGCAGCATTGGGGTCTCTGGGGCCAACGTCCTGACTTTC. Its protein product is CSIGVSGANVLTF.

This clonotype was picked up many times. The CDR3 is CASSLSGKFTEAFF. The CDR3 DNA reads as TGTGCCAGCAGCTTGTCGGGGAAATTCACTGAAGCTTTCTTT. The V gene is TRBV5-8, the J gene TRBJ1-1, with no clear D. The CDR3 loop spans 14 amino acids. Trimming cost V 1 base and J 4 bases, with 11 bases left between them. In germline, CDR1 is SGHTS, CDR2 YDEGEE.

At least ten counts were recorded for this clonotype. CDR3 protein: CASSLGDLGVTEAFF. The CDR3 nucleotides read TGTGCCAGCAGTCTCGGGGATTTAGGGGTAACTGAAGCTTTCTTT. The gene calls are TRBV12-3 or TRBV12-4 and TRBJ1-1; D is possibly TRBD1 (5 bases). The ends were cut back, 5 bases at V and 5 bases at J, with 18 bases in the middle. There are 15 residues in the CDR3.

The table lists this clonotype with many counts. The chain links TRBV7-2 to TRBJ2-7; tentatively, D is TRBD2 (5 bases). The V end lost 1 base, the J end lost 2 bases, and 9 bases lay between the germline ends. Per the germline V gene, CDR1 is SGHTA and CDR2 is FQGNSA. The CDR3 length is 14 residues. CDR3 nucleotides: TGTGCCAGCAGCTTAGTGGCGGGTACCTACGAGCAGTACTTC. Translation gives CASSLVAGTYEQYF.

Comments on this clonotype: A much larger clone lies a single base off, so this may be a read error. V gene TRBV2 combines with J gene TRBJ1-4; tentative D call: TRBD1 (6 bases). The CDR3 is made up of 13 amino acids. Germline loops: CDR1 SNHLY, CDR2 FYNNEI. The CDR3 region has the DNA TGTGCCAGCAGTGAAAGGGGGGGAGAAAAACTGTCTTTT. It specifies CASSERGGEKLSF.

Turning to this clonotype: A much larger clone sits a single nucleotide away, making a read error possible. The CDR3 bases are TGTGCCAGCAGCTCGTCCCCGAGGGGCGGGAATTCCTACGAGCAGTGCTTC. This encodes CASSSSPRGGNSYEQCF. The chain employs TRBV7-2 and TRBJ2-7; a possible D gene is TRBD2 (6 bases). The germline gives CDR1 SGHTA, CDR2 FQGNSA. The CDR3 spans 17 residues.

This clonotype has only a few counts. This chain uses TRBV6-2 or TRBV6-3 with TRBJ2-1; TRBD2 might be the D (6 bases). The CDR3 extends over 13 amino acids. Trimming shortened V by 5 bases and J by 9 bases, and 14 bases separated the two germline ends. Germline-derived CDR1 and CDR2 are MNHEY and SVGEGT. CDR3 sequence (DNA): TGTGCCAGCAGTCAACAGCAGGAGGGTGAGCAGTTCTTC. This translates into CASSQQQEGEQFF.

As to this clonotype: A read error may explain this, as a much larger clone is one base away. The rearrangement uses TRBV12-3 or TRBV12-4 and TRBJ2-7, with TRBD1 matching over 9 bases. The CDR3 totals 14 residues. The CDR3 DNA is TGTGCCAGCAGTTTGGACAGGGGCTATTACGAGCAGGACTTC. Its translation is CASSLDRGYYEQDF.

The rearrangement links TRBV20-1 to TRBJ2-7, with 7 bases that match TRBD1. There are 19 residues in the CDR3. Germline CDR1 and CDR2: DFQATT and SNEGSKA (reference sequence). J gave up 4 bases and V 0 bases, and 21 bases lay outside the gene matches. The CDR3 loop reads CSAREGTAGTIRGGYEQYF. The DNA for the CDR3 is TGCAGTGCTAGAGAAGGGACAGCCGGGACGATTAGAGGGGGATACGAGCAGTACTTC.

The chain joins TRBV12-3 or TRBV12-4 to TRBJ2-5; D unclear. Trimming removed 6 bases at V and 2 bases at J, with 16 bases between. CDR3 length: 15 residues. The CDR3 coding sequence is TGTGCCAGCAGCCCTGTTGGGGTGTCTCAAGAGACCCAGTACTTC. Translated, it gives CASSPVGVSQETQYF.

Turning to this clonotype: One end of the junction is discordant with germline, which a read error may explain. The chain carries TRBV25-1 and TRBJ2-7; D is uncertain. CDR3 size: 16 residues. The germline CDR1 and CDR2 sequences are MGHDK and SYGVNS. The chain's CDR3 is CASSGGPGSSSCEQYF. In nucleotides, the CDR3 is TGTGCCAGCAGTGGCGGTCCAGGCTCGAGCTCCTGCGAGCAGTACTTC.

On this clonotype itself: A much larger clone lies one base from this, so it may be a read error. The J gene is TRBJ2-5, the V gene TRBV7-9; 7 bases fit TRBD1. The germline CDR1 and CDR2 sequences are SEHNR and FQNEAQ (reference sequence). This CDR3 has 16 residues. This CDR3 reads CASSITPGTAQETQHF. The DNA for the CDR3 is TGTGCCAGCAGCATAACTCCCGGGACAGCTCAAGAGACCCAGCACTTC.

A note on this clonotype: With a much larger clone just one base away, this may be a read error. The chain links TRBV6-6 to TRBJ1-5; no reliable D call. The CDR3 runs to 12 residues. The V and J ends lost 2 bases and 9 bases respectively, with 8 bases between them. CDR1 and CDR2 (germline): MNHNY, SVGAGI (reference sequence). CDR3 sequence (DNA): TGTGCCAGCAGTTACCCGTTTCGGCCCCAGCATTTT. Translated, it gives CASSYPFRPQHF.

This clonotype was detected ten times or more. DNA of the CDR3: TGTGCCAGCAGCCCCTCAACACAGTACCAAGAGACCCAGTACTTC. It translates to CASSPSTQYQETQYF. This chain joins TRBV5-6 and TRBJ2-5; no definite D call. V lost 4 bases, J lost 0 bases, and 13 bases lay in between. CDR3 size: 15 residues. Germline V gene data show CDR1 as SGHDT and CDR2 as YYEEEE.

The V gene is TRBV10-3, the J gene TRBJ1-4; tentatively, D is TRBD1 (5 bases). Trimming removed 9 bases at V and 10 bases at J, with 24 bases between. Germline CDR1 is ENHRY and CDR2 is SYGVKD. The CDR3 length is 15 residues. In DNA form, the CDR3 reads TGTGCCATGGGGGTCCGTATTGGGGACGTGGTAAAACTGTTTTTT. Its translation is CAMGVRIGDVVKLFF.